This TCR beta chain is from a study of T cells after posttransplantation cyclophosphamide. Findings and limits, study-wide: Recipient CMV seropositivity and CMV reactivation strongly tracked TRB clonality. TRB overlap between skin or GI tissue T cells and blood was limited. Donor-recipient repertoire similarity was low at 1-2 months, rising over year one.

The protocol was immunoSEQ multiplex PCR, while the TCRdb copy is restricted to in-frame clones and leaves out a portion. The sample shows about 9,100 clones, none of them appearing just once. This CDR3 has 15 amino acids. Trimming removed 0 bases from V and 4 bases from J; junction bases left unmatched: 2. Germline V lookup: CDR1 SGHRS, CDR2 YFSETQ. There are many counts of this clone. Its cognate antigen is unknown. Busulfan-fludarabine conditioning, marrow transplant, and cyclophosphamide on days +3 and +4 were administered. Specimen: PBMCs, collected about 350 days after allogeneic stem cell transplant with posttransplant cyclophosphamide. The TCR comes from a male patient in his fifties who received an allogeneic stem cell transplant from a related donor and was CMV-positive. Among the T cells, some may be from the graft donor. The chain recombines TRBV5-1 with TRBJ2-3; 10 bases are a match to TRBD2. In nucleotides, the CDR3 is TGCGCCAGCAGCTTGGCTAGCGGGGGCTCAGATACGCAGTATTTT. Encoded protein: CASSLASGGSDTQYF.